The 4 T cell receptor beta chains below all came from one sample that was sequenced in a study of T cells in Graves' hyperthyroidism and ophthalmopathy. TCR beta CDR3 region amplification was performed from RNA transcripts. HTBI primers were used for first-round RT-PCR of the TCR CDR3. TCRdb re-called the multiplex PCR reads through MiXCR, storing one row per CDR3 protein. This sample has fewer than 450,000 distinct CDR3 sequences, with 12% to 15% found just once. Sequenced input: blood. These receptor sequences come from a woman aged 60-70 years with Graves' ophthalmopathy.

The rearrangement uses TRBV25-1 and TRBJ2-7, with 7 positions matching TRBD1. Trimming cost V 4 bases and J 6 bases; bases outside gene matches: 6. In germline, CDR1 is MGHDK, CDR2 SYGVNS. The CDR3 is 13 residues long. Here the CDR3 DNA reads TGTGCCAGCAGTGGGGTTTACAGGGGCGAGCAGTACTTC. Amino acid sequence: CASSGVYRGEQYF.

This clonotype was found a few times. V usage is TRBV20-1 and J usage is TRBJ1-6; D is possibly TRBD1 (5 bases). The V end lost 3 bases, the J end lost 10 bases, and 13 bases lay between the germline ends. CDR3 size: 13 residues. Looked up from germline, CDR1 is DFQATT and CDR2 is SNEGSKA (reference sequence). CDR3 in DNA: TGCAGTGCTAGCCTTGGTGGGGACTCACCCCTCCACTTT. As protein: CSASLGGDSPLHF.

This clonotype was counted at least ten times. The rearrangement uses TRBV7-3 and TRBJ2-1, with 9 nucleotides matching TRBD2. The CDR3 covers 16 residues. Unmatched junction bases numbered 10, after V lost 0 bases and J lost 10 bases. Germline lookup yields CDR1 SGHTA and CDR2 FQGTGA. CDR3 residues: CASSLTRTSVKGEQFF. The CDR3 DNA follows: TGTGCCAGCAGCTTAACGAGGACTAGCGTGAAGGGAGAGCAGTTCTTC.

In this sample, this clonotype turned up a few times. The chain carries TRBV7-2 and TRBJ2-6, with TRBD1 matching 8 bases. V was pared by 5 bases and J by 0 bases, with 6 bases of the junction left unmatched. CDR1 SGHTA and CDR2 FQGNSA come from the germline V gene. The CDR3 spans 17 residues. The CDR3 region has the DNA TGTGCCAGCAGCACCGGGACAGGATTCTCTGGGGCCAACGTCCTGACTTTC. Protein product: CASSTGTGFSGANVLTF.